This TCR beta chain appears in the sequencing data of a study of cytomegalovirus exposure and HLA in healthy donors. This clone showed up just once. Its antigen is as yet unknown. This CDR3 contains 15 residues. V was shortened by 0 bases and J by 7 bases, with 10 bases between the two germline ends. Germline-derived CDR1 and CDR2 are MNHEY and SVGAGI. Whole-study findings and limits: According to reports, the classifier identified cytomegalovirus status with high specificity and sensitivity. CMV antigen specificity was confirmed in vitro for a few CMV-associated chains.

This PCR relied on a set of 60 Vbeta primers and 13 Jbeta primers. Assay used: immunoSEQ multiplex PCR; TCRdb lists only in-frame clones, some missing. The profile shows about 160,000 clones, about four fifths of them singletons. Input material: PBMCs. This TCR derives from a man aged 50 to 60 in good health and CMV-seropositive. This chain uses TRBV6-5 with TRBJ1-6, with D possibly TRBD1 on 5 matching bases. CDR3 in amino acids: CASSYSGVRNSPLHF. CDR3 DNA: TGTGCCAGCAGTTACTCAGGGGTTCGCAATTCACCCCTCCACTTT.